This T cell receptor (beta chain) emerged from a study of OX40 agonist ivuxolimab in advanced cancers. Note on this clone: What it binds is unknown.

The CDR3 is made up of 15 amino acids. V was cut by 4 bases and J by 4 bases, with 13 bases left in between. CDR1 is MNHNS, CDR2 SASEGT, per germline. Clones were read by immunoSEQ multiplex PCR, and TCRdb kept only the in-frame ones, dropping some. The sample includes around 66,000 clones, about 86% seen only once; the top ten take about 4.5%. The cohort excluded patients with autoimmune disease history or systemic immunosuppression. Overall study results and limits: Still undetermined is the antigen specificity of the expanded peripheral T cells.

The clonotype comes from an adult with an advanced solid tumor such as melanoma, head and neck, liver or kidney cancer. Here the sequenced sample was CD4+ or CD8+ T cells sorted from blood, taken in a trial of the OX40 agonist ivuxolimab. The rearrangement links TRBV6-1 to TRBJ1-4; D might be TRBD1 (6 bases). In DNA, the CDR3 is TGTGCCAGCAGTGCCTCACAGGGTTTTAATGAAAAACTGTTTTTT. Protein product: CASSASQGFNEKLFF.